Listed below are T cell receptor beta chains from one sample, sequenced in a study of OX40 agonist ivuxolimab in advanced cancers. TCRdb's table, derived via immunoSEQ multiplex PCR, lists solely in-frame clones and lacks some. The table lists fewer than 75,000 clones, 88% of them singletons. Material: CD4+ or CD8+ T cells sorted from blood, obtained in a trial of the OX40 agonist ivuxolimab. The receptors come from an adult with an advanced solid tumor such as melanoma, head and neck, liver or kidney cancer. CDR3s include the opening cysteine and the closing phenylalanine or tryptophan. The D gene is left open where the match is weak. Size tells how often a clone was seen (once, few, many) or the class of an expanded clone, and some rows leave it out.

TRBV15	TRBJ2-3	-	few	TGTGCCACCAGCCCCTCCACGGTTGATACGCAGTATTTT	CATSPSTVDTQYF
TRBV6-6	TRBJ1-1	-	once	TGTGCCAGCAGTTACACTTCGGACAGTTCGCCTGAAGCTTTCTTT	CASSYTSDSSPEAFF
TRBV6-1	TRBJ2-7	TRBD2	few	TGTGCCAGCAGTGAAGCGGGAGGGACCGTTTTCGAGCAGTACTTC	CASSEAGGTVFEQYF
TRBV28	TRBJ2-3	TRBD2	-	TGTGCCAGCAGTTTCCGCGGGGGGGGGACTAGCACAGATACGCAGTATTTT	CASSFRGGGTSTDTQYF
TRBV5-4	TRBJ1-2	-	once	TGTGCCAGCAGCTTGGGCTCTGGGGGAGTCGATGGCTACACCTTC	CASSLGSGGVDGYTF
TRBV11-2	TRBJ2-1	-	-	TGTGCCAGCAGCTTAGCTGGAGAGGCGAAGGAGCAGTTCTTC	CASSLAGEAKEQFF
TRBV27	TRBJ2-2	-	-	TGTGCCAGCAGTTATTTTGGGTTAAGGGGTAATGGGGAGCTGTTTTTT	CASSYFGLRGNGELFF
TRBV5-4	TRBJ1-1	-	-	TGTGCCAGCAGCTTGAGGCCCCCCCCGAACGCTGAAGCTTTCTTT	CASSLRPPPNAEAFF
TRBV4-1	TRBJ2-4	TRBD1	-	TGCGCCAGCAGCCACTCGGTCAAGACAGGGGATTCCCACCTAGCCAAAAACATTCAGTACTTC	CASSHSVKTGDSHLAKNIQYF
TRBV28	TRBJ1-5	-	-	TGTGCCGCAACGAATAGCAATCAGCCCCAGCATTTT	CAATNSNQPQHF
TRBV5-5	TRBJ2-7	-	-	TGTGCCAGCAGCTCTACCTACGAGCAGTACTTC	CASSSTYEQYF
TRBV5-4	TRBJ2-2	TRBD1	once	TGTGCCAGCAGCGGGGGGACAGGGAGGACCGGGGAGCTGTTTTTT	CASSGGTGRTGELFF
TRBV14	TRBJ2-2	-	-	TGTGCCAGCAGCCGACTGGGACTTAACACCGGGGAGCTGTTTTTT	CASSRLGLNTGELFF
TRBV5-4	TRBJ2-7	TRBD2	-	TGTGCCAGCAGCATCACCACTAGCGGAGGAGTTCCCTACGAGCAGTACTTC	CASSITTSGGVPYEQYF
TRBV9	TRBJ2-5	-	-	TGTGCCAGCAGCGTAGCTATCAGAGCGGAGACCCAGTACTTC	CASSVAIRAETQYF
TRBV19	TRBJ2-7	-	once	TGTGCCAGTAGTATAGGAGGCTCTTACGAGCAGTACTTC	CASSIGGSYEQYF
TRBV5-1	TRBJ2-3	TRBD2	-	TGCGCCAGCAGCTCGCGGACTAGCGGGGGATCTAGCACAGATGCGCAGTATTTT	CASSSRTSGGSSTDAQYF
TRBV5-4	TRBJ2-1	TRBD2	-	TGTGCCAGCAGCCTTAGCGGGAGGGCCTCCAATGAGCAGTTCTTC	CASSLSGRASNEQFF
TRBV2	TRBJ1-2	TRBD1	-	TGTGCCAGCAGAGGGACAGGGGGCGGCTATGGCTACACCTTC	CASRGTGGGYGYTF
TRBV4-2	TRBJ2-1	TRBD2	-	TGTGCCAGCAGCCAAGATGGGACTAGCGATTACAATGAGCAGTTCTTC	CASSQDGTSDYNEQFF
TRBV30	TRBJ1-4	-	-	TGTGCCTGGAGTGTACCGGGGAAGGTTGAAAAACTGTTTTTT	CAWSVPGKVEKLFF
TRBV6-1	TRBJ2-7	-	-	TGTGCCAGCAGTCGGACAGAAAACTCCTACGAGCAGTACTTC	CASSRTENSYEQYF
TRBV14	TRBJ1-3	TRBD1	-	TGTGCCAGCAGCCAGGACAGGGGTTTCAACACCATATATTTT	CASSQDRGFNTIYF
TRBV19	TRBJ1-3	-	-	TGTGCCAGTAGTAATCCGGGACGGACCTCTGGAAACACCATATATTTT	CASSNPGRTSGNTIYF
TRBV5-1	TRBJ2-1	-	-	TGCGCCAGCAGCCCCCTACTCTCGAGGGCCGGTGAGCAGTTCTTC	CASSPLLSRAGEQFF
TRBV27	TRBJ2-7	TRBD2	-	TGTGCCAGCAGTTTATCGTCGGGGGGTTACGAGCAGTACTTC	CASSLSSGGYEQYF
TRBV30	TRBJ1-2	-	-	TGTGCCTGGAGTACGGCGGGCCAGGCGGGGGCCTACACCTTC	CAWSTAGQAGAYTF
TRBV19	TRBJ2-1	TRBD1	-	TGTGCCAGTAGCCCGGACAGGGGGGCGAATGAGCAGTTCTTC	CASSPDRGANEQFF
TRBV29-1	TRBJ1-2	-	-	TGCAGCTCGGGGGGCACTGGCTACACCTTC	CSSGGTGYTF
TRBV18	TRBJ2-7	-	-	TGTGCCAGCTCGCACGATTCCTACGAGCAGTACTTC	CASSHDSYEQYF
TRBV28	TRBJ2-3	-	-	TGTGCCAGCAGTCCTCCGGGACTCAGAACAGATACGCAGTATTTT	CASSPPGLRTDTQYF
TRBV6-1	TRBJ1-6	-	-	TGCGCCAGCACCGGGTCGCTACCATATTCACCCCTCCACTTT	CASTGSLPYSPLHF
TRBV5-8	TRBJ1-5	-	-	TGTGCCAGCAGCCCATACAGGGATGGCAATCAGCCCCAGCATTTT	CASSPYRDGNQPQHF
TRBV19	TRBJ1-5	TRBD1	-	TGTGCCAGTAGTATCTGGGGACAGGGGAGTCAGCCCCAGCATTTT	CASSIWGQGSQPQHF
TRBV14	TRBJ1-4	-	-	TGTGCCAGCAGCCAGGGGTACAGGTCGAATGAAAAACTGTTTTTT	CASSQGYRSNEKLFF
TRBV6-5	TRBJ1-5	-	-	TGTGCCAGCACTCAGCCCCAGCATTTT	CASTQPQHF
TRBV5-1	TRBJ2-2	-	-	TGCGCCAGCAGCTTGCTAAGACAGACGAAACGAAGCACCGGGGAGCTGTTTTTT	CASSLLRQTKRSTGELFF
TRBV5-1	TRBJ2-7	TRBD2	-	TGCGCCAGCAGCCCTACTAGCGTACTAAACTACGAGCAGTACTTC	CASSPTSVLNYEQYF
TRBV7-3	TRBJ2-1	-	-	TGTGCCAGCAGCTTATTGGGACGTTACAATGAGCAGTTCTTC	CASSLLGRYNEQFF
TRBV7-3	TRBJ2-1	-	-	TGTGCCAGCAGCCCTCGGCCAGATACCGATGAGCAGTTCTTC	CASSPRPDTDEQFF
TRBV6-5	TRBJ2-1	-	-	TGTGCCAGCACACCGGGCCAGACCTACAATGAGCAGTTCTTC	CASTPGQTYNEQFF
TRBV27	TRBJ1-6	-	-	TGTGCCAGCACCATAGGTGACCTTAATTCACCCCTCCACTTT	CASTIGDLNSPLHF
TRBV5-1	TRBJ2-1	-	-	TGCGCCAGCAGCTTGGGACCCAGCGATGGGAATGAGCAGTTCTTC	CASSLGPSDGNEQFF
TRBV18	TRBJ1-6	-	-	TGTGCCAGCTCATCAAGCCCGGGAGGAGGGTCACCCCTCCACTTT	CASSSSPGGGSPLHF
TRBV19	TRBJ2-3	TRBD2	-	TGTGCCAGTAGTGGCCAGGGCCTAGCGGGAGGGTACACAGATACGCAGTATTTT	CASSGQGLAGGYTDTQYF
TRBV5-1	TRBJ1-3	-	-	TGCGCCAGCAGCTTGAGCTCTCAGAGCTCTGGAAACACCATATATTTT	CASSLSSQSSGNTIYF
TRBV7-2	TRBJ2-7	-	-	TGTGCCAGCAGCTTAGCCGGGGGTCCGGACGAGCAGTACTTC	CASSLAGGPDEQYF
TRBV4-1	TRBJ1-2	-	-	TGCGCCAGCAGCCAAGATACGTCAGGGATTGGTGGCTACACCTTC	CASSQDTSGIGGYTF
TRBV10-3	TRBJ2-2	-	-	TGTGCCACACGGACCACCGGGGAGCTGTTTTTT	CATRTTGELFF